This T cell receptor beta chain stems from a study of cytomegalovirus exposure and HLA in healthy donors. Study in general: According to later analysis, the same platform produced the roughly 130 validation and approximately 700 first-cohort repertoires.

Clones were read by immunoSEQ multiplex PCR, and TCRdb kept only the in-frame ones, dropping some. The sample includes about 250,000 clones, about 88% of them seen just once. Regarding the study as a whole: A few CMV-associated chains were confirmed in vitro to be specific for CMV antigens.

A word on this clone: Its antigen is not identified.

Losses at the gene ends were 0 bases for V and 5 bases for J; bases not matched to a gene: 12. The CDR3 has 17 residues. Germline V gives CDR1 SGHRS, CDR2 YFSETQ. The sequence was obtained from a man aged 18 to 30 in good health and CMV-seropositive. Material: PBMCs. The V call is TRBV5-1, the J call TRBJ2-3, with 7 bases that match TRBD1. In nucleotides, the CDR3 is TGCGCCAGCAGCTTGGCCGTCCGGGACAGTTCGGTAGATACGCAGTATTTT. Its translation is CASSLAVRDSSVDTQYF.